This T cell receptor beta chain came from a study of T cells after yellow fever vaccination. Universal primer sites and UMIs were introduced during 5'RACE template-switching synthesis of TCR cDNA. Each CDR3 protein is one row after TCRdb ran MiXCR on the 5' RACE reads. The sample carries some 54,000 distinct CDR3 sequences, 6.5% to 8% recorded once. Study results and limitations: Researchers report a weaker secondary response that nonetheless peaked faster, day 5 versus 15.

This clonotype was observed many times. V was cut by 4 bases and J by 15 bases, with 15 bases left in between. Germline loops: CDR1 MNHNY, CDR2 SVGAGI (reference sequence). The CDR3 has 12 amino acids. The chain links TRBV6-6 to TRBJ1-4; weak D call: TRBD1 (5 bases). The source of this sequence is a man between 18 and 29 years old who received the YFV17D yellow fever vaccine. The sequencing used CD8+ T cells not binding an NS4B(214-222) dextramer, sorted from PBMCs, collected more than 35 days after the first yellow fever vaccination. CDR3 sequence reads: CASSFSGTVLFF. The CDR3 coding sequence is TGTGCCAGCAGTTTCTCAGGGACCGTTTTGTTTTTT.